The 19 T cell receptor beta chains below were found in one sample sequenced in a study of blood T cell repertoires in COVID-19. Clones were read by immunoSEQ multiplex PCR, and TCRdb kept only the in-frame ones, dropping some. In the table there are approximately 670,000 clones, about 87% of which are singletons. The material sequenced was peripheral blood. These TCRs come from a woman between 18 and 30 years old with acute or convalescent COVID-19.

CDR3 sequence: CASSDSQGADEQFF. The CDR3 DNA reads TGTGCCAGCAGTGACTCGCAGGGGGCCGATGAGCAGTTCTTC. The chain has TRBV6-4 and TRBJ2-1, with 8 nucleotides matching TRBD1. The germline V gene encodes CDR1 MRHNA and CDR2 SNTAGT. Trimming at V came to 0 bases and at J to 8 bases, leaving 3 bases not matched to a gene. CDR3 length: 14 amino acids.

This clone was detected a few times. This chain joins TRBV7-2 and TRBJ2-7; D may be TRBD1 (6 bases). Trimming took 3 bases from V and 4 from J, leaving 16 bases between them. The CDR3 is 15 amino acids. The V gene's germline CDR1 is SGHTA and CDR2 FQGNSA. CDR3 residues: CASSLSAWGQYEQYF. The CDR3 nucleotides are TGTGCCAGCAGCTTGTCGGCCTGGGGGCAGTACGAGCAGTACTTC. Drawing the rest from reference TRBV7-2 and TRBJ2-7, the complete variable domain is GAGVSQSPSNKVTEKGKDVELRCDPISGHTALYWYRQSLGQGLEFLIYFQGNSAPDKSGLPSDRFSAERTGGSVSTLTIQRTQQEDSAVYLCASSLSAWGQYEQYFGPGTRLTVT.

CDR3 DNA sequence: TGTGCCAGCAGTGTGATAGGGGCAGGTCTCCATCAGCCCCAGCATTTT. Translation gives CASSVIGAGLHQPQHF. The chain is built from TRBV2 and TRBJ1-5, with D perhaps TRBD1 (5 bases). This CDR3 is built from 16 residues. Trimming cost V 4 bases and J 5 bases, with 18 bases left between them. Germline V CDR1 and CDR2: SNHLY, FYNNEI.

CDR3 coding DNA: TGTGCCAGCAGCGCGGGGCAGAATCAGCCCCAGCATTTT. Protein sequence: CASSAGQNQPQHF. This chain connects TRBV5-4 to TRBJ1-5, with D maybe TRBD1 (5 bases). With 4 bases removed from V and 4 bases from J, the gap between germline ends came to 9 bases. Germline CDR1 and CDR2: SGHNT and YYREEE (reference sequence). The CDR3 runs 13 residues. The whole variable domain, filled in from reference TRBV5-4 and TRBJ1-5, reads ETGVTQSPTHLIKTRGQQVTLRCSSQSGHNTVSWYQQALGQGPQFIFQYYREEENGRGNFPPRFSGLQFPNYSSELNVNALELDDSALYLCASSAGQNQPQHFGDGTRLSIL.

This clone was seen a single time. V usage is TRBV12-3 or TRBV12-4 and J usage is TRBJ2-5, with D maybe TRBD2 (6 bases). V was pared by 5 bases and J by 4 bases, with 11 bases between. The CDR3 runs 13 residues. CDR3 loop: CASSPSASETQYF. In DNA form, the CDR3 reads TGTGCCAGCAGTCCTAGCGCCTCAGAGACCCAGTACTTC.

V is TRBV3-1 (or the pseudogene TRBV3-2) and J is TRBJ1-4, with 11 nucleotides matching TRBD1. This CDR3 has 14 amino acids. Germline loops: CDR1 LGHDT, CDR2 YNNKEL (reference sequence). The trim removed 5 bases at V and 8 bases at J, leaving 4 bases unmatched. This CDR3 reads CASSEGQGGEKLFF. For the CDR3, the DNA is TGTGCCAGCAGCGAGGGACAGGGGGGAGAAAAACTGTTTTTT.

The genes are TRBV6-5 and TRBJ1-1, with a tentative D call TRBD1 (6 bases). Trimming shortened V by 0 bases and J by 8 bases, and 13 bases separated the two germline ends. The CDR3 extends over 14 amino acids. Germline V gene lookup returns CDR1 MNHEY and CDR2 SVGAGI. CDR3 bases: TGTGCCAGCAGTTACTCCGGACAGTTTCCAGAAGCTTTCTTT. Its protein is CASSYSGQFPEAFF.

This rearrangement joins TRBV7-2 to TRBJ1-2, with unresolved D. V lost 1 base and J lost 7, with 16 bases in between. CDR3 size: 15 residues. Germline assignment: CDR1 SGHTA and CDR2 FQGNSA. The CDR3 is CASSLGSVQAGGYTF. As DNA, the CDR3 is TGTGCCAGCAGCTTAGGGTCAGTCCAGGCCGGTGGCTACACCTTC.

This clone was seen just once. The chain uses TRBV7-9 and TRBJ1-5; D unclear. The CDR3 runs to 16 residues. The germline V and J ends were trimmed by 1 base and 4 bases, with 14 bases remaining between them. Germline assignment: CDR1 SEHNR and CDR2 FQNEAQ (reference sequence). CDR3 residues: CASSLGVGEVNQPQHF. In DNA form, the CDR3 reads TGTGCCAGCAGCTTAGGGGTCGGAGAGGTAAATCAGCCCCAGCATTTT.

This chain links TRBV5-6 with TRBJ1-5, with D unresolved. The germline CDR1 and CDR2 sequences are SGHDT and YYEEEE. Trimming cost V 3 bases and J 2 bases, with 9 bases left between them. There are 14 residues in the CDR3. Here the CDR3 reads CASSYGIGNQPQHF. The CDR3 DNA reads as TGTGCCAGCAGCTACGGGATCGGCAATCAGCCCCAGCATTTT.

The chain combines TRBV19 with TRBJ1-6; TRBD1 is a possible D gene (5 bases). In germline, CDR1 is LNHDA, CDR2 SQIVND (reference sequence). The V gene lost 11 bases and the J gene lost 12 bases, with 17 bases spanning the gap. The CDR3 runs to 12 residues. CDR3 DNA: TGTGCCGGGGTTACCAGGGTTAAACCCCTCCACTTT. This sequence encodes CAGVTRVKPLHF.

CDR3 protein: CASGPGLAGGLRTGELFF. In DNA form, the CDR3 reads TGTGCCTCTGGACCGGGACTAGCGGGGGGGCTGAGGACCGGGGAGCTGTTTTTT. The chain recombines TRBV7-2 with TRBJ2-2; TRBD2 agrees at 16 bases. The CDR3 is 18 residues long. V dropped 11 bases and J dropped 5; count of bases not matched to a gene: 14. Germline lookup yields CDR1 SGHTA and CDR2 FQGNSA. The whole variable domain, filled in from reference TRBV7-2 and TRBJ2-2, reads GAGVSQSPSNKVTEKGKDVELRCDPISGHTALYWYRQSLGQGLEFLIYFQGNSAPDKSGLPSDRFSAERTGGSVSTLTIQRTQQEDSAVYLCASGPGLAGGLRTGELFFGEGSRLTVL.

The J gene is TRBJ1-2, the V gene TRBV18; D unclear. The germline V gene has CDR1 KGHSH and CDR2 LQKENI. V dropped 2 bases and J dropped 4 bases, with 14 bases sitting between them. This CDR3 region has 15 residues. DNA of the CDR3: TGTGCCAGCTCACCAGGTAGCCAGAGCCCCTATGGCTACACCTTC. Encoded protein: CASSPGSQSPYGYTF.

The chain uses TRBV5-1 and TRBJ2-3, with 9 bases aligning to TRBD2. V lost 4 bases and J lost 0; bases outside the gene matches: 18. The CDR3 runs to 20 residues. Looked up from germline, CDR1 is SGHRS and CDR2 is YFSETQ. CDR3 sequence reads: CASSTPLQASGGPSTDTQYF. The DNA of the CDR3 is TGCGCCAGCAGCACCCCACTCCAGGCCAGCGGGGGGCCGAGCACAGATACGCAGTATTTT.

The V gene is TRBV12-3 or TRBV12-4, the J gene TRBJ1-1; no reliable D call. The V end was cut by 6 bases, the J end by 2 bases, with 7 bases between. The CDR3 spans 12 residues. Written as DNA, the CDR3 is TGTGCCAGCAGCGGGATAAACACTGAAGCTTTCTTT. Translated, it gives CASSGINTEAFF.

The chain employs TRBV4-3 and TRBJ1-1, with TRBD1 matching 12 bases. The CDR3 extends over 16 amino acids. V lost 0 bases and J lost 11; bases outside the gene matches: 10. Looked up from germline, CDR1 is LGHNA and CDR2 is YSLEER. The CDR3 region is CASSQDPPGQGAQAFF. The CDR3 nucleotides are TGCGCCAGCAGCCAAGACCCTCCGGGACAGGGGGCTCAGGCTTTCTTT.

This rearrangement joins TRBV12-3 or TRBV12-4 to TRBJ1-1; D gene unclear. This CDR3 region has 13 residues. V lost 3 bases and J lost 6, with 11 bases in between. Written as DNA, the CDR3 is TGTGCCAGCAGTTTCCGGGTTGACGCTGAAGCTTTCTTT. It yields the protein CASSFRVDAEAFF.

This rearrangement joins TRBV4-3 to TRBJ1-1; D uncertain. V gave up 3 bases and J gave up 1 base, with 3 bases separating them. The CDR3 runs 12 residues. The germline CDR1 and CDR2 sequences are LGHNA and YSLEER. CDR3 protein: CASSHQNTEAFF. The CDR3 DNA reads as TGCGCCAGCAGCCACCAGAACACTGAAGCTTTCTTT.

This rearrangement joins TRBV6-5 to TRBJ1-5, with 9 bases fitting TRBD1. The CDR3 loop spans 15 amino acids. The germline CDR1 and CDR2 sequences are MNHEY and SVGAGI. V shed 6 bases, J shed 1 base, and the junction held 4 bases outside the gene matches. CDR3 residues: CASRLGQGSNQPQHF. The DNA of the CDR3 is TGTGCCAGCAGACTCGGACAGGGGAGCAATCAGCCCCAGCATTTT.